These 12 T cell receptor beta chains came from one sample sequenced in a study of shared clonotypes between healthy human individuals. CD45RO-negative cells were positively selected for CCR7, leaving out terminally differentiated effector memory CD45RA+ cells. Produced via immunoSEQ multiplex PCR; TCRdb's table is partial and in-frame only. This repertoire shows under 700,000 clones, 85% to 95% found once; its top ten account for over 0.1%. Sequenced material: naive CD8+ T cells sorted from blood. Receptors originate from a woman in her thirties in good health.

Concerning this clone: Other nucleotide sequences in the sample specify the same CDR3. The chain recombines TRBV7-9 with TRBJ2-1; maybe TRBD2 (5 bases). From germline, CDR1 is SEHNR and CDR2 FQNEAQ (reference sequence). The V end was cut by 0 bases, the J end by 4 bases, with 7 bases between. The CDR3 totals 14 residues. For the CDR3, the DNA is TGTGCCAGCAGCTTAGCGGGAGTGTACAATGAGCAGTTCTTC. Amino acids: CASSLAGVYNEQFF.

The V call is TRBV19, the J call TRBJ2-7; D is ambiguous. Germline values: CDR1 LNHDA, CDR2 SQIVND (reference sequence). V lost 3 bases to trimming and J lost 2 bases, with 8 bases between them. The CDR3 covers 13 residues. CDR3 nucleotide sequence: TGTGCCAGTAGTATTAATAGTGCCTACGAGCAGTACTTC. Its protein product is CASSINSAYEQYF. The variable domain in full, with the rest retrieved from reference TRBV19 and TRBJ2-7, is DGGITQSPKYLFRKEGQNVTLSCEQNLNHDAMYWYRQDPGQGLRLIYYSQIVNDFQKGDIAEGYSVSREKKESFPLTVTSAQKNPTAFYLCASSINSAYEQYFGPGTRLTVT.

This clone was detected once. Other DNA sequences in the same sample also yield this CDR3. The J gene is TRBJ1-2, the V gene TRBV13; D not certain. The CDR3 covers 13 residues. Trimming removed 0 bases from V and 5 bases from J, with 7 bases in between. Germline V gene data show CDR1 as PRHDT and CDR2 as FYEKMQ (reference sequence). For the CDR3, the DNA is TGTGCCAGCAGCTTAGGAAGAGGGTATGGCTACACCTTC. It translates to CASSLGRGYGYTF.

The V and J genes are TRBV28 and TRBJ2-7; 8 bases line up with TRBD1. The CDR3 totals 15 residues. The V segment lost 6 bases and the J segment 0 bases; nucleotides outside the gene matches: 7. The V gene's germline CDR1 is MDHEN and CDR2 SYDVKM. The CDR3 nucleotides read TGTGCCAGCAGGCCCGACAGGGGACTCTCCTACGAGCAGTACTTC. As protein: CASRPDRGLSYEQYF.

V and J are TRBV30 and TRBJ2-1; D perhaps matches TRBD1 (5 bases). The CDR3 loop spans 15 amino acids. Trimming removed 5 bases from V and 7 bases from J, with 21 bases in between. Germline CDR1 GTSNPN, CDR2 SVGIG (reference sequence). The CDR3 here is CAWSGAAAQGNEQFF. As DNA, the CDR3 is TGTGCCTGGTCTGGGGCCGCGGCCCAAGGGAATGAGCAGTTCTTC.

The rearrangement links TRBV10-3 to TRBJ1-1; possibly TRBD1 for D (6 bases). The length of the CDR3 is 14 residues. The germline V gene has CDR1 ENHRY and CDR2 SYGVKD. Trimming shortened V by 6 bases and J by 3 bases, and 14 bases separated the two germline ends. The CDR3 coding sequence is TGTGCCATCAGGAGGGACACCGCGGACACTGAAGCTTTCTTT. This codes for CAIRRDTADTEAFF.

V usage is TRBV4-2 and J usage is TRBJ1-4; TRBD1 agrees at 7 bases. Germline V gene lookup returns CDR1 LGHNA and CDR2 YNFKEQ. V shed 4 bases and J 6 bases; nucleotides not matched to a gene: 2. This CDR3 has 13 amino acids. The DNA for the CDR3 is TGTGCCAGCAGCCCCGGGACAGATGAAAAACTGTTTTTT. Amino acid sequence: CASSPGTDEKLFF.

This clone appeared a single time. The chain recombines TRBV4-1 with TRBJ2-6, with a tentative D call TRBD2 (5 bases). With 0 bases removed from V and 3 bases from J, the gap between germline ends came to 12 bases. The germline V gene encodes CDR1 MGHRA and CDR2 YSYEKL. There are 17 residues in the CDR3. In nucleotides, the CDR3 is TGCGCCAGCAGCCAAGATAATGCGGGCATTGGGGCCAACGTCCTGACTTTC. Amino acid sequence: CASSQDNAGIGANVLTF.

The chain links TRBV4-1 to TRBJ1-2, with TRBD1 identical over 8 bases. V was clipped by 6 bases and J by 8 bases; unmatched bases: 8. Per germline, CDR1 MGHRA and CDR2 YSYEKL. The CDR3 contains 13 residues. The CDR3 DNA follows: TGCGCCAGCAGGTCAACAGGGGGAAGAGGCTACACCTTC. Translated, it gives CASRSTGGRGYTF.

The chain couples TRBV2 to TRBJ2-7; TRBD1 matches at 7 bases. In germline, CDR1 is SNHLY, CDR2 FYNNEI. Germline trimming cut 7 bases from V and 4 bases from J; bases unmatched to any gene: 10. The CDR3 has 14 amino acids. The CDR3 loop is CASIFGQGEYEQYF. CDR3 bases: TGTGCCAGCATTTTTGGGCAGGGGGAATACGAGCAGTACTTC.

CDR3 residues: CATQQEPSGNTIYF. CDR3 nucleotides: TGTGCCACCCAACAGGAGCCCTCTGGAAACACCATATATTTT. V and J are TRBV15 and TRBJ1-3; the D gene is possibly TRBD1 (5 bases). The germline gives CDR1 LNHNV, CDR2 YYDKDF (reference sequence). V gave up 8 bases and J gave up 0 bases, with 11 bases separating them. The CDR3 has 14 residues.

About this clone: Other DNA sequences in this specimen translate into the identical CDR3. The CDR3 DNA sequence: TGTGCCAGCCGGCTAGCGGGAGGGCCGAATGAGCAGTTCTTC. Residues: CASRLAGGPNEQFF. The gene calls are TRBV27 and TRBJ2-1; 12 nucleotides match TRBD2. Germline loops: CDR1 MNHEY, CDR2 SMNVEV (reference sequence). CDR3 length equals 14 residues. V lost 8 bases to trimming and J lost 7 bases; unmatched junction nucleotides: 6.